This TCR beta chain was sequenced in a study of T cell repertoires in cytomegalovirus infection. Study-wide points: CMV carriers with the relevant HLA were identified by cumulative public TCR beta family frequency.

The CDR3 extends over 15 amino acids. Germline CDR1 is SGHTA and CDR2 is FQGTGA. Trimming removed 1 base at V and 8 bases at J, with 15 bases between. This clonotype was counted many times. The target antigen is unknown. MiXCR was run by TCRdb on the reads, yielding one entry per CDR3 protein. In the table there are approximately 500,000 distinct CDR3 sequences, roughly 10% of which are singletons. The specimen sequenced was PBMCs. This sequence joins TRBV7-3 and TRBJ2-1; weak D call: TRBD2 (5 bases). This TCR came from a human donor in good health (CMV status not recorded). Some clones in this sample may be carry-over from other donors' samples. CDR3 sequence: CASSLIRASRHEQFF. Here the CDR3 DNA reads TGTGCCAGCAGCTTAATTAGGGCTAGCAGGCATGAGCAGTTCTTC.